These T cell receptor beta chains were read from a single sample in a study of T cells after yellow fever vaccination. Each CDR3 protein gets one entry after TCRdb re-called the 5' RACE reads with MiXCR. The sample contains about 220,000 distinct CDR3 sequences, under 3.5% of which appear only once. Sequencing was performed on CD4+ T cells sorted from PBMCs, taken 10 days after the yellow fever booster vaccination. These receptors came from a man aged 18-30 years who received the YFV17D yellow fever vaccine. The CDR3 runs from the conserved cysteine through the conserved F or W. Each record gives: CDR3 length, J gene, clone size, D gene, V gene, CDR3 protein, CDR3 DNA. D genes are given only for firm matches. Rows may omit the clone size; those that give it use once, few, many or a size class.

CDR3 length: 13; J gene: TRBJ1-1; clone size: .; D gene: .; V gene: TRBV27; CDR3 protein: CASSARGRGEAFF; CDR3 DNA: TGTGCCAGCAGTGCCCGTGGGCGTGGAGAAGCTTTCTTT
CDR3 length: 12; J gene: TRBJ2-1; clone size: few; D gene: .; V gene: TRBV28; CDR3 protein: CASSTGRNEQFF; CDR3 DNA: TGTGCCAGCAGTACAGGACGCAATGAGCAGTTCTTC
CDR3 length: 15; J gene: TRBJ1-5; clone size: .; D gene: TRBD1; V gene: TRBV7-9; CDR3 protein: CASSWGQASNQPQHF; CDR3 DNA: TGTGCCAGCAGCTGGGGACAGGCAAGCAATCAGCCCCAGCATTTT
CDR3 length: 12; J gene: TRBJ1-5; clone size: .; D gene: .; V gene: TRBV2; CDR3 protein: CASGILNQPQHF; CDR3 DNA: TGTGCCAGCGGGATCCTCAATCAGCCCCAGCATTTT
CDR3 length: 17; J gene: TRBJ2-2; clone size: .; D gene: .; V gene: TRBV4-1; CDR3 protein: CASSPGPLQQGPGELFF; CDR3 DNA: TGCGCCAGCAGCCCAGGCCCCCTACAGCAGGGACCCGGGGAGCTGTTTTTT
CDR3 length: 15; J gene: TRBJ2-5; clone size: many; D gene: .; V gene: TRBV7-9; CDR3 protein: CASSLGGGSQETQYF; CDR3 DNA: TGTGCCAGCAGCTTGGGGGGCGGGAGCCAAGAGACCCAGTACTTC
CDR3 length: 15; J gene: TRBJ2-1; clone size: few; D gene: .; V gene: TRBV6-6; CDR3 protein: CASSYSQTRGNEQFF; CDR3 DNA: TGTGCCAGCAGTTACTCGCAAACTAGGGGCAATGAGCAGTTCTTC
CDR3 length: 14; J gene: TRBJ2-7; clone size: .; D gene: TRBD2; V gene: TRBV5-4; CDR3 protein: CASSLRAGGLEQYF; CDR3 DNA: TGTGCCAGCAGCTTGAGGGCGGGGGGCCTCGAGCAGTACTTC
CDR3 length: 17; J gene: TRBJ2-2; clone size: many; D gene: TRBD2; V gene: TRBV4-3; CDR3 protein: CASSQGWAGGYTGELFF; CDR3 DNA: TGCGCCAGCAGCCAAGGGTGGGCGGGGGGCTACACCGGGGAGCTGTTTTTT
CDR3 length: 14; J gene: TRBJ1-2; clone size: .; D gene: TRBD1; V gene: TRBV5-4; CDR3 protein: CASGRTGGAYGYTF; CDR3 DNA: TGTGCCAGCGGCAGGACAGGGGGCGCTTATGGCTACACCTTC
CDR3 length: 13; J gene: TRBJ2-1; clone size: few; D gene: TRBD1; V gene: TRBV5-6; CDR3 protein: CASSPTRQGTQFF; CDR3 DNA: TGTGCCAGCAGCCCAACCAGACAGGGAACGCAGTTCTTC
CDR3 length: 12; J gene: TRBJ1-4; clone size: many; D gene: .; V gene: TRBV2; CDR3 protein: CATKGGEEKLFF; CDR3 DNA: TGTGCCACCAAGGGAGGTGAAGAAAAACTGTTTTTT
CDR3 length: 16; J gene: TRBJ2-2; clone size: .; D gene: .; V gene: TRBV5-6; CDR3 protein: CASSFIAPKDTGELFF; CDR3 DNA: TGTGCCAGCAGCTTCATCGCGCCTAAGGACACCGGGGAGCTGTTTTTT
CDR3 length: 15; J gene: TRBJ2-6; clone size: .; D gene: .; V gene: TRBV5-1; CDR3 protein: CASSPAPSGANVLTF; CDR3 DNA: TGCGCCAGCAGCCCGGCTCCCTCTGGGGCCAACGTCCTGACTTTC
CDR3 length: 16; J gene: TRBJ1-3; clone size: few; D gene: .; V gene: TRBV7-2; CDR3 protein: CASSFNSLPSGNTIYF; CDR3 DNA: TGTGCCAGCAGCTTTAACAGCTTACCCTCTGGAAACACCATATATTTT
CDR3 length: 13; J gene: TRBJ2-3; clone size: .; D gene: TRBD2; V gene: TRBV20-1; CDR3 protein: CSASSGGVYTQYF; CDR3 DNA: TGCAGTGCTAGTAGCGGGGGGGTATATACGCAGTATTTT
CDR3 length: 13; J gene: TRBJ1-1; clone size: many; D gene: .; V gene: TRBV4-3; CDR3 protein: CASSQGSNTEAFF; CDR3 DNA: TGCGCCAGCAGCCAAGGGTCGAACACTGAAGCTTTCTTT
CDR3 length: 15; J gene: TRBJ1-1; clone size: .; D gene: .; V gene: TRBV20-1; CDR3 protein: CSARGRTALNTEAFF; CDR3 DNA: TGCAGTGCTAGAGGAAGGACAGCATTGAACACTGAAGCTTTCTTT
CDR3 length: 14; J gene: TRBJ2-5; clone size: many; D gene: .; V gene: TRBV10-3; CDR3 protein: CAISESGVLETQYF; CDR3 DNA: TGTGCCATCAGTGAGTCGGGGGTCTTGGAGACCCAGTACTTC
CDR3 length: 14; J gene: TRBJ2-1; clone size: many; D gene: .; V gene: TRBV5-1; CDR3 protein: CASSLSTRADEQFF; CDR3 DNA: TGCGCCAGCAGCTTATCCACTAGGGCGGATGAGCAGTTCTTC